One and the same sample provided the 9 T cell receptor beta chains below, sequenced in a study of control samples from healthy donors and cancer patients. Clones were read by immunoSEQ multiplex PCR, and TCRdb kept only the in-frame ones, dropping some. The table records about 160,000 clones, over 85% of them present only once. The material sequenced was blood. The receptor source for this set is a man aged 18 to 29 in good health.

This clone occurred once. V and J are TRBV29-1 and TRBJ2-1; 11 bases fit TRBD2. Germline V lookup: CDR1 SQVTM, CDR2 ANQGSEA. The trim removed 6 bases at V and 9 bases at J, leaving 4 bases unmatched. The CDR3 totals 12 residues. The DNA of the CDR3 is TGCAGCGTATGGACTAGCGGGTCTGAGCAGTTCTTC. Its translation is CSVWTSGSEQFF.

This chain connects TRBV19 to TRBJ2-5, with 8 bases fitting TRBD2. Germline CDR1 LNHDA, CDR2 SQIVND (reference sequence). The CDR3 runs 15 residues. V lost 2 bases and J lost 4; bases outside the gene matches: 6. As DNA, the CDR3 is TGTGCCAGTAGTATATTGGTAGCGGGGCCAGAGACCCAGTACTTC. Its protein is CASSILVAGPETQYF.

V gene TRBV15 combines with J gene TRBJ2-7; D uncertain. CDR3 size: 12 residues. V lost 0 bases, J lost 4 bases, and 4 bases lay in between. Germline V CDR1 and CDR2: LNHNV, YYDKDF (reference sequence). CDR3 in amino acids: CATSRDRYEQYF. DNA of the CDR3: TGTGCCACCAGCAGAGATCGGTACGAGCAGTACTTC.

This clone has a single count. The chain carries TRBV4-1 and TRBJ1-5, with 8 bases fitting TRBD1. The J segment lost 3 bases and the V segment lost 2 bases, leaving 9 bases of the junction unmatched. Looked up from germline, CDR1 is MGHRA and CDR2 is YSYEKL. This CDR3 spans 17 amino acids. The CDR3 coding sequence is TGCGCCAGCAGCCAAACGTCCAGGGGGCGAGACAATCAGCCCCAGCATTTT. This codes for CASSQTSRGRDNQPQHF.

This clone was seen once. V usage is TRBV9 and J usage is TRBJ1-1, with D perhaps TRBD1 (6 bases). Germline-derived CDR1 and CDR2 are SGDLS and YYNGEE. CDR3 length: 14 amino acids. Trimming removed 4 bases from V and 11 bases from J, with 21 bases in between. The CDR3 here is CASSYRPGAVAAFF. The DNA of the CDR3 is TGTGCCAGCAGCTACCGACCAGGGGCGGTGGCCGCTTTCTTT.

The chain joins TRBV19 to TRBJ1-2; D gene unclear. Trimming stripped 7 bases from V and 0 bases from J, with 12 bases between. The CDR3 is made up of 14 amino acids. Germline assignment: CDR1 LNHDA and CDR2 SQIVND (reference sequence). For the CDR3, the DNA is TGTGCCAGTAATAGAGAATTTCCTAACTATGGCTACACCTTC. As protein: CASNREFPNYGYTF. The full variable domain, rest sourced from reference TRBV19 and TRBJ1-2, is DGGITQSPKYLFRKEGQNVTLSCEQNLNHDAMYWYRQDPGQGLRLIYYSQIVNDFQKGDIAEGYSVSREKKESFPLTVTSAQKNPTAFYLCASNREFPNYGYTFGSGTRLTVV.

The chain has TRBV6-1 and TRBJ1-5; TRBD1 is a possible D gene (6 bases). Between the trimmed V and J ends, which lost 2 bases and 5 bases, there was a span of 13 bases. CDR3 length: 15 amino acids. Germline V CDR1 and CDR2: MNHNS, SASEGT. The CDR3 is CASSETDSLHQPQHF. DNA of the CDR3: TGTGCCAGCAGTGAAACGGACAGTCTCCATCAGCCCCAGCATTTT.

The chain joins TRBV4-2 to TRBJ2-3, with 9 positions matching TRBD2. This CDR3 has 15 residues. Germline lookup yields CDR1 LGHNA and CDR2 YNFKEQ. J lost 2 bases, V lost 3 bases, and 3 bases had no gene match. CDR3 amino acids: CASSHSGGLTDTQYF. The CDR3 nucleotides read TGTGCCAGCAGCCATAGCGGGGGACTCACAGATACGCAGTATTTT.

The gene calls are TRBV4-2 and TRBJ1-1; D might be TRBD1 (6 bases). Germline assignment: CDR1 LGHNA and CDR2 YNFKEQ. Between the trimmed V and J ends, which lost 2 bases and 7 bases, there was a span of 14 bases. This CDR3 contains 14 residues. CDR3 in DNA: TGTGCCAGCAGCCAACCCTCAGGGGCAAGTGAAGCTTTCTTT. Translating it yields CASSQPSGASEAFF.